These T cell receptor beta chains were read from a single sample in a study of PD-L1 blockade in urothelial cancer. Assay: immunoSEQ multiplex PCR; the TCRdb copy retains only in-frame clones and omits some. Found here are more than 35,000 clones, approximately 78% of them singletons; the top ten hold roughly 13%. Sequences were derived from PBMCs, sampled around atezolizumab (anti-PD-L1) treatment. These receptors were taken from a man aged 60 to 75 with urothelial cancer. Both conserved end residues are part of each CDR3. The D gene is left open where the match is weak. Not all rows give a size; the values are once, few, many and, for expanded clones, a class.

j_gene: TRBJ1-4; v_gene: TRBV4-1; d_gene: NA; abundance: NA; CDR3aa: CASSQEGATNEKLFF; CDR3nt: TGCGCCAGCAGCCAAGAAGGGGCAACTAATGAAAAACTGTTTTTT
j_gene: TRBJ2-6; v_gene: TRBV5-1; d_gene: TRBD1; abundance: NA; CDR3aa: CASSPRRGGENSGANVLTF; CDR3nt: TGCGCCAGCAGCCCAAGACGAGGGGGCGAAAACTCTGGGGCCAACGTCCTGACTTTC
j_gene: TRBJ2-5; v_gene: TRBV6-5; d_gene: TRBD2; abundance: NA; CDR3aa: CATLAGGTETQYF; CDR3nt: TGTGCCACACTAGCGGGGGGTACAGAGACCCAGTACTTC
j_gene: TRBJ2-7; v_gene: TRBV11-2; d_gene: TRBD2; abundance: NA; CDR3aa: CASKTSGLYEQYF; CDR3nt: TGTGCCAGCAAGACTAGCGGACTCTACGAGCAGTACTTC
j_gene: TRBJ1-1; v_gene: TRBV19; d_gene: NA; abundance: NA; CDR3aa: CATGGRLGTNTEAFF; CDR3nt: TGTGCCACCGGGGGGCGCCTGGGGACGAACACTGAAGCTTTCTTT
j_gene: TRBJ2-7; v_gene: TRBV6-6; d_gene: NA; abundance: few; CDR3aa: CASRAGITREQYF; CDR3nt: TGTGCCAGCAGAGCGGGTATAACTCGCGAGCAGTACTTC
j_gene: TRBJ1-2; v_gene: TRBV6-5; d_gene: TRBD1; abundance: few; CDR3aa: CASSYVRTGGSYGYTF; CDR3nt: TGTGCCAGCAGTTACGTCCGGACAGGGGGTAGCTATGGCTACACCTTC
j_gene: TRBJ2-2; v_gene: TRBV15; d_gene: TRBD2; abundance: NA; CDR3aa: CATSRDPRAGGLYTGELFF; CDR3nt: TGTGCCACCAGCAGAGATCCCCGAGCGGGGGGCCTTTACACCGGGGAGCTGTTTTTT
j_gene: TRBJ2-3; v_gene: TRBV11-1; d_gene: NA; abundance: NA; CDR3aa: CASSIYLQPQYF; CDR3nt: TGTGCCAGCAGTATCTACCTCCAACCGCAGTATTTT
j_gene: TRBJ2-2; v_gene: TRBV25-1; d_gene: NA; abundance: NA; CDR3aa: CASSEGSQPFTGELFF; CDR3nt: TGTGCCAGCAGTGAGGGTAGCCAGCCATTCACCGGGGAGCTGTTTTTT
j_gene: TRBJ2-7; v_gene: TRBV27; d_gene: TRBD1; abundance: few; CDR3aa: CASKTGTGFNEQYF; CDR3nt: TGTGCCAGCAAAACCGGGACAGGGTTCAACGAGCAGTACTTC
j_gene: TRBJ2-5; v_gene: TRBV28; d_gene: TRBD2; abundance: NA; CDR3aa: CASSRYSGGKQETQYF; CDR3nt: TGTGCCAGCAGTCGATATAGCGGGGGCAAGCAAGAGACCCAGTACTTC
j_gene: TRBJ1-5; v_gene: TRBV21-1; d_gene: NA; abundance: NA; CDR3aa: CASSAGTGGGQPQHF; CDR3nt: TGTGCCAGCAGCGCGGGGACAGGGGGAGGGCAGCCCCAGCATTTT
j_gene: TRBJ1-4; v_gene: TRBV4-1; d_gene: NA; abundance: once; CDR3aa: CASSQSGANEKLFF; CDR3nt: TGCGCCAGCAGCCAGAGCGGGGCTAATGAAAAACTGTTTTTT
j_gene: TRBJ1-2; v_gene: TRBV28; d_gene: NA; abundance: NA; CDR3aa: CASRIGTLYGYTF; CDR3nt: TGTGCCAGCAGGATCGGGACTCTTTATGGCTACACCTTC
j_gene: TRBJ1-1; v_gene: TRBV7-2; d_gene: NA; abundance: NA; CDR3aa: CASSRTRNTEAFF; CDR3nt: TGTGCCAGCAGCCGTACTCGCAACACTGAAGCTTTCTTT
j_gene: TRBJ2-1; v_gene: TRBV29-1; d_gene: TRBD2; abundance: once; CDR3aa: CSGAGTRGPEQFF; CDR3nt: TGCAGCGGGGCCGGGACTAGGGGTCCTGAGCAGTTCTTC
j_gene: TRBJ1-1; v_gene: TRBV19; d_gene: NA; abundance: NA; CDR3aa: CASSINGGKGTEAFF; CDR3nt: TGTGCCAGTAGTATAAACGGGGGTAAGGGGACTGAAGCTTTCTTT
j_gene: TRBJ2-3; v_gene: TRBV6-5; d_gene: TRBD1; abundance: NA; CDR3aa: CASSYTGTGGTDTQYF; CDR3nt: TGTGCCAGCAGTTATACCGGGACAGGGGGTACAGATACGCAGTATTTT
j_gene: TRBJ1-1; v_gene: TRBV27; d_gene: NA; abundance: NA; CDR3aa: CASSFFWNTEAFF; CDR3nt: TGTGCCAGCAGTTTCTTCTGGAACACTGAAGCTTTCTTT
j_gene: TRBJ1-6; v_gene: TRBV4-1; d_gene: TRBD1; abundance: NA; CDR3aa: CASSQESSADRRYSYNSPLHF; CDR3nt: TGCGCCAGCAGCCAAGAAAGTTCGGCGGACAGGCGGTACTCCTATAATTCACCCCTCCACTTT
j_gene: TRBJ2-3; v_gene: TRBV7-2; d_gene: NA; abundance: NA; CDR3aa: CASSWTWTDTQYF; CDR3nt: TGTGCCAGCAGCTGGACTTGGACAGATACGCAGTATTTT
j_gene: TRBJ1-2; v_gene: TRBV14; d_gene: TRBD1; abundance: NA; CDR3aa: CASSRETGGLTGYTF; CDR3nt: TGTGCCAGCAGCCGAGAAACAGGGGGGCTTACCGGCTACACCTTC
j_gene: TRBJ2-1; v_gene: TRBV7-9; d_gene: NA; abundance: NA; CDR3aa: CASSLGVRDYEQFF; CDR3nt: TGTGCCAGCAGCTTAGGGGTCAGAGACTATGAGCAGTTCTTC
j_gene: TRBJ2-7; v_gene: TRBV7-5; d_gene: NA; abundance: NA; CDR3aa: CARSLAGGRTGYYYEQYF; CDR3nt: TGTGCCAGAAGCTTAGCCGGGGGACGGACCGGATACTACTACGAGCAGTACTTC
j_gene: TRBJ2-5; v_gene: TRBV5-4; d_gene: NA; abundance: NA; CDR3aa: CATSSWEEGRDTQYF; CDR3nt: TGTGCCACCTCGTCCTGGGAGGAGGGAAGAGACACCCAGTACTTC
j_gene: TRBJ2-1; v_gene: TRBV10-1; d_gene: NA; abundance: NA; CDR3aa: CASSESGAGNEQFF; CDR3nt: TGCGCCAGCAGTGAGTCGGGAGCGGGCAATGAGCAGTTCTTC
j_gene: TRBJ2-7; v_gene: TRBV9; d_gene: NA; abundance: NA; CDR3aa: CASSVAAGVIYEQYF; CDR3nt: TGTGCCAGCAGCGTAGCGGCAGGCGTAATCTACGAGCAGTACTTC
j_gene: TRBJ2-2; v_gene: TRBV19; d_gene: NA; abundance: NA; CDR3aa: CASSIDQGGELFF; CDR3nt: TGTGCCAGTAGTATAGATCAAGGGGGTGAGCTGTTTTTT
j_gene: TRBJ1-5; v_gene: TRBV19; d_gene: NA; abundance: NA; CDR3aa: CASSIGTDRGQPQHF; CDR3nt: TGTGCCAGTAGTATAGGGACAGATAGAGGACAGCCCCAGCATTTT
j_gene: TRBJ1-6; v_gene: TRBV19; d_gene: NA; abundance: NA; CDR3aa: CASRTDLNSPLHF; CDR3nt: TGTGCCAGTAGGACAGACCTTAATTCACCCCTCCACTTT
j_gene: TRBJ1-5; v_gene: TRBV27; d_gene: TRBD1; abundance: NA; CDR3aa: CASSLSATGGWQPQHF; CDR3nt: TGTGCCAGCAGTTTATCGGCGACAGGGGGTTGGCAGCCCCAGCATTTT
j_gene: TRBJ2-2; v_gene: TRBV19; d_gene: NA; abundance: NA; CDR3aa: CASSIRTGELFF; CDR3nt: TGTGCCAGTAGTATCCGGACCGGGGAGCTGTTTTTT
j_gene: TRBJ2-2; v_gene: TRBV9; d_gene: TRBD2; abundance: NA; CDR3aa: CASSVGPGGGAGELFF; CDR3nt: TGTGCCAGCAGCGTAGGTCCCGGGGGGGGAGCCGGGGAGCTGTTTTTT
j_gene: TRBJ2-3; v_gene: TRBV11-2; d_gene: NA; abundance: NA; CDR3aa: CASSLDRTNTQYF; CDR3nt: TGTGCCAGCAGCTTAGATCGTACTAATACGCAGTATTTT
j_gene: TRBJ2-7; v_gene: TRBV21-1; d_gene: NA; abundance: NA; CDR3aa: CASIRRDSVYEQYF; CDR3nt: TGTGCCAGCATCCGGAGGGACAGCGTATACGAGCAGTACTTC
j_gene: TRBJ1-5; v_gene: TRBV27; d_gene: NA; abundance: NA; CDR3aa: CASSFSGSNQPQHF; CDR3nt: TGTGCCAGCAGTTTCTCAGGGTCCAATCAGCCCCAGCATTTT
j_gene: TRBJ2-7; v_gene: TRBV7-2; d_gene: NA; abundance: NA; CDR3aa: CASSLVAESYEQYF; CDR3nt: TGTGCCAGCAGCTTAGTTGCGGAATCCTACGAGCAGTACTTC
j_gene: TRBJ1-2; v_gene: TRBV30; d_gene: NA; abundance: NA; CDR3aa: CAWSVGGAGSYGYTF; CDR3nt: TGTGCCTGGAGTGTGGGGGGGGCTGGGTCATATGGCTACACCTTC
j_gene: TRBJ1-2; v_gene: TRBV28; d_gene: TRBD1; abundance: NA; CDR3aa: CASSGTGYGYTF; CDR3nt: TGTGCCAGCTCCGGGACAGGATATGGCTACACCTTC
j_gene: TRBJ1-4; v_gene: TRBV6-6; d_gene: NA; abundance: NA; CDR3aa: CASARQFATNEKLFF; CDR3nt: TGTGCCAGCGCAAGACAGTTCGCAACTAATGAAAAACTGTTTTTT
j_gene: TRBJ2-1; v_gene: TRBV7-2; d_gene: TRBD2; abundance: NA; CDR3aa: CASSSGLAGYNEQFF; CDR3nt: TGTGCCAGCAGCTCGGGACTAGCGGGTTACAATGAGCAGTTCTTC
j_gene: TRBJ1-1; v_gene: TRBV11-2; d_gene: NA; abundance: NA; CDR3aa: CASSQVGRVGAFF; CDR3nt: TGTGCCAGCAGCCAGGTGGGCAGGGTGGGCGCTTTCTTT
j_gene: TRBJ2-3; v_gene: TRBV2; d_gene: TRBD2; abundance: NA; CDR3aa: CASAQRGGRGTDTQYF; CDR3nt: TGTGCCAGTGCGCAGCGGGGGGGCCGGGGCACAGATACGCAGTATTTT